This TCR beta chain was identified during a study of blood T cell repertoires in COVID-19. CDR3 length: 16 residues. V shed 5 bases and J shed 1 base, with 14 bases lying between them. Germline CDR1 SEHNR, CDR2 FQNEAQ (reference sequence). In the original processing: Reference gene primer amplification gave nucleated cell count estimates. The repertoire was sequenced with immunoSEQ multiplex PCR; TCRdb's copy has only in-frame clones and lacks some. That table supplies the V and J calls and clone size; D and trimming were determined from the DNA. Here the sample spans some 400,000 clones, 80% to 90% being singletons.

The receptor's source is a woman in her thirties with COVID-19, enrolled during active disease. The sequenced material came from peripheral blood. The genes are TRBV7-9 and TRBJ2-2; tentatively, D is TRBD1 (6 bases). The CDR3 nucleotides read TGTGCCAGCAGCGCAGGGGTCCCAGTGAACACCGGGGAGCTGTTTTTT. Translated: CASSAGVPVNTGELFF.